Shown below are 18 T cell receptor beta chains from a single sample sequenced in a study of T cell clonality in common variable immunodeficiency. These receptors' targets are unknown. Study conclusions and caveats: Common variable immunodeficiency TCR beta sequences reportedly had fewer deletions and N-nucleotide insertions.

Assay: immunoSEQ multiplex PCR; the TCRdb copy retains only in-frame clones and omits some. The sample shows some 11,000 clones, none of them appearing just once. The specimen was peripheral blood mononuclear cells. The receptors derive from a human donor with common variable immunodeficiency.

This clone appeared many times. CDR3 sequence reads: CASSLTSSGGAWNEQFF. CDR3 bases read: TGTGCCAGCAGCTTAACCTCTAGCGGGGGGGCTTGGAATGAG. The gene calls are TRBV7-8 and TRBJ2-1; 12 positions agree with TRBD2. The read terminates 3 residues ahead of where the CDR3 ends, so the germline J gene completes it. The length of the CDR3 is 17 residues. Germline values: CDR1 SGHVS, CDR2 FQNEAQ. The junction had 9 bases not matched to a gene; V was cut back by 2 bases and J by 7 bases.

To note about this clone: The read halts 3 residues ahead of the CDR3 end, with the missing end drawn from the germline J gene. The V call is TRBV7-9, the J call TRBJ2-1, with TRBD2 as a possible D gene (5 bases). V was pared by 0 bases and J by 7 bases, with 13 bases between. Germline lookup yields CDR1 SEHNR and CDR2 FQNEAQ (reference sequence). CDR3 length equals 15 residues. CDR3 DNA, as far as it was read: TGTGCCAGCAGCTTAGCCGGACTTCTGAGGAATGAG. Translation: CASSLAGLLRNE. The full CDR3 reads CASSLAGLLRNEQFF.

Comment on this clone: The sequenced fragment ends 3 residues before the CDR3 boundary, so the rest is inferred from the germline J gene. This chain uses TRBV30 with TRBJ2-7; 8 bases match TRBD1. The CDR3 runs 13 residues. Germline V lookup: CDR1 GTSNPN, CDR2 SVGIG (reference sequence). V shed 5 bases, J shed 0 bases, and the junction held 3 bases outside the gene matches. The part of the CDR3 DNA that was read is TGTGCCTGGGGACAGGGACCCTCCTACGAG. Protein sequence: CAWGQGPSYE. Given in full, the CDR3 is CAWGQGPSYEQYF.

The chain's CDR3 is CASSINPSGSYEQYF. CDR3 DNA (partial): TGTGCCAGCAGTATCAATCCTAGCGGTTCCTACGAG. V usage is TRBV6-2 or TRBV6-3 and J usage is TRBJ2-7, with 7 nucleotides matching TRBD2. The CDR3 goes on 3 residues after the read ends, and that part is filled in from the germline J gene. From germline, CDR1 is MNHEY and CDR2 SVGEGT. The CDR3 loop spans 15 amino acids. The V gene end was trimmed by 5 bases and the J gene end by 1 base; junction bases not matched to a gene: 8.

This clone was seen a handful of times. The read terminates 3 residues ahead of where the CDR3 ends, so the germline J gene completes it. This chain joins TRBV7-6 and TRBJ2-1; D might be TRBD2 (6 bases). V lost 0 bases, J lost 5 bases, and 8 bases lay in between. Germline V gene data show CDR1 as SGHVS and CDR2 as FNYEAQ. This CDR3 is built from 14 residues. The sequenced part of the CDR3 DNA is TGTGCCAGCAGCTTAGCGCAGCGGGACAATGAG. Translated: CASSLAQRDNE. The whole CDR3 sequence reads CASSLAQRDNEQFF.

With respect to this clone: The read stops 3 residues short of the end of the CDR3; the missing end is completed from the germline J gene. This rearrangement joins TRBV5-1 to TRBJ2-1; TRBD2 matches 14 bases. There are 17 residues in the CDR3. Germline V gives CDR1 SGHRS, CDR2 YFSETQ. J gave up 4 bases and V 4 bases, and 7 bases lay outside the gene matches. The CDR3 protein is CASSPGTSGGRYNEQFF. CDR3 DNA, as far as it was read: TGCGCCAGCAGCCCCGGGACTAGCGGGGGCCGATACAATGAG. The whole variable domain, remainder taken from reference TRBV5-1 and TRBJ2-1, is KAGVTQTPRYLIKTRGQQVTLSCSPISGHRSVSWYQQTPGQGLQFLFEYFSETQRNKGNFPGRFSGRQFSNSRSEMNVSTLELGDSALYLCASSPGTSGGRYNEQFFGPGTRLTVL.

This clone was seen a few times. Read sequence stops 3 residues before the CDR3 end, and the germline J gene provides the missing end. The rearrangement uses TRBV30 and TRBJ2-7; maybe TRBD1 (5 bases). Germline CDR1 reads GTSNPN; CDR2 reads SVGIG (reference sequence). The CDR3 has 14 residues. V was trimmed by 4 bases and J by 2 bases, leaving 15 bases between them. Incomplete CDR3 DNA: TGTGCCTGGACTCAGGGTTCCGGCCCCTACGAG. Its translation: CAWTQGSGPYE. The whole CDR3 reads CAWTQGSGPYEQYF.

The sample holds many counts of this clone. The read stops 3 residues short of the end of the CDR3; the missing end is completed from the germline J gene. The genes are TRBV5-5 and TRBJ1-6; D gene uncertain. The CDR3 extends over 14 amino acids. Germline V gene data show CDR1 as SGHKS and CDR2 as YYEKEE (reference sequence). V lost 4 bases and J lost 8, with 13 bases in between. The sequenced CDR3 bases are TGTGCCAGCAGCAAGCTCAACCAGGATTCACCC. This translates into CASSKLNQDSP. The full CDR3 protein is CASSKLNQDSPLHF.

On this clone: The read halts 3 residues ahead of the CDR3 end, with the missing end drawn from the germline J gene. This sequence joins TRBV20-1 and TRBJ2-7; D remains ambiguous. This CDR3 is built from 11 residues. In germline, CDR1 is DFQATT, CDR2 SNEGSKA (reference sequence). Trimming took 6 bases from V and 0 from J, leaving 6 bases between them. This chain's CDR3 is CSAQVSYEQYF. The sequenced CDR3 bases are TGCAGTGCCCAGGTCTCCTACGAG.

Details on this clone: With the read ending 3 residues before the CDR3 end, the germline J gene is used to fill in that end. The chain links TRBV7-8 to TRBJ1-3; TRBD1 matches at 7 bases. Germline CDR1 is SGHVS and CDR2 is FQNEAQ. The CDR3 is 14 residues long. The V and J ends lost 3 bases and 2 bases, in that order; junction bases with no gene match: 1. Partial CDR3 DNA: TGTGCCAGCAGCTTGACAGGGACTGGAAACACC. Amino acid sequence: CASSLTGTGNT. The entire CDR3 sequence reads CASSLTGTGNTIYF.

As to this clone: The CDR3 is cut off 3 residues early in the read; its end comes from the germline J gene. The chain has TRBV6-4 and TRBJ1-1; unclear D gene. Germline assignment: CDR1 MRHNA and CDR2 SNTAGT. The CDR3 totals 13 residues. Trimming took 4 bases from V and 5 from J, leaving 11 bases between them. CDR3 bases read: TGTGCCAGCAGTGCAAGCGAGGTAACTGAA. It codes for CASSASEVTE. The complete CDR3 sequence is CASSASEVTEAFF.

This clone was seen a few times. The sequence runs out 3 residues before the end of the CDR3; the remainder is reconstructed from the germline J gene. The chain employs TRBV30 and TRBJ2-7; D remains unclear. The germline V and J ends were trimmed by 1 base and 1 base, with 5 bases remaining between them. Germline V lookup: CDR1 GTSNPN, CDR2 SVGIG (reference sequence). The CDR3 runs 12 residues. The sequenced CDR3 bases are TGTGCCTGGAGTGCGACTTCCTACGAG. The encoded protein is CAWSATSYE. The whole CDR3 region reads CAWSATSYEQYF.

In its sample, this clone was seen a few times. CDR3 DNA, as far as it was read: TGTGCCAGCAGCGAACGCACAGGGGGGGCCAGTTCACCC. Its protein product is CASSERTGGASSP. The whole CDR3 is CASSERTGGASSPLHF. The V call is TRBV7-6, the J call TRBJ1-6; 8 nucleotides match TRBD1. The read ends 3 residues before the CDR3 terminus; that terminus is restored from the germline J gene. V shed 5 bases, J shed 9 bases, and the junction held 12 bases outside the gene matches. The length of the CDR3 is 16 residues. Germline loops: CDR1 SGHVS, CDR2 FNYEAQ. Using reference TRBV7-6 and TRBJ1-6 for the parts outside the CDR3, the full variable domain is GAGVSQSPRYKVTKRGQDVALRCDPISGHVSLYWYRQALGQGPEFLTYFNYEAQQDKSGLPNDRFSAERPEGSISTLTIQRTEQRDSAMYRCASSERTGGASSPLHFGNGTRLTVT.

A word on this clone: The read ends 3 residues early relative to the CDR3; the germline J gene fills the gap. The J gene is TRBJ2-3, the V gene TRBV6-1, with TRBD1 matching over 7 bases. This CDR3 has 15 residues. Germline CDR1 is MNHNS and CDR2 is SASEGT. J was trimmed by 3 bases and V by 2 bases; bases with no gene match: 5. The CDR3 loop is CASSERIRGTDTQYF. The sequenced part of the CDR3 DNA is TGTGCCAGCAGTGAACGTATCAGGGGGACAGATACG.

Comments on this clone: With the read ending 3 residues before the CDR3 end, the germline J gene is used to fill in that end. This sequence joins TRBV19 and TRBJ1-6, with 7 bases identical to TRBD1. V shed 6 bases, J shed 7 bases, and the junction held 15 bases outside the gene matches. The CDR3 totals 17 residues. The germline CDR1 and CDR2 sequences are LNHDA and SQIVND (reference sequence). The CDR3 bases that were read are TGTGCCAGTAGAAACCTTCAGGGGGGCGGTCAGAATTCACCC. Its translation: CASRNLQGGGQNSP. The whole CDR3 sequence reads CASRNLQGGGQNSPLHF.

As for this clone: The read comes to an end 3 residues before the CDR3 does, leaving the germline J gene to fill in the end. The rearrangement joins TRBV2 to TRBJ2-2, with TRBD2 identical over 10 bases. From germline, CDR1 is SNHLY and CDR2 FYNNEI. CDR3 length equals 17 residues. V lost 4 bases to trimming and J lost 3 bases; unmatched junction nucleotides: 8. CDR3 sequence reads: CASSARAGGRDTGELFF. The sequenced CDR3 bases are TGTGCCAGCAGTGCGAGAGCGGGGGGGCGGGACACCGGGGAG.

This clone is categorized as medium-sized. The CDR3 is cut off 3 residues early in the read; its end comes from the germline J gene. V usage is TRBV18 and J usage is TRBJ1-1; D remains ambiguous. Germline V lookup: CDR1 KGHSH, CDR2 LQKENI. This CDR3 spans 15 amino acids. The germline V and J ends were trimmed by 3 bases and 0 bases, with 11 bases remaining between them. The covered CDR3 bases are TGTGCCAGCTCACCTCCTGGCGGGGTGAACACTGAA. This translates into CASSPPGGVNTE. The CDR3 in full is CASSPPGGVNTEAFF.

As concerns this clone: The read halts 3 residues ahead of the CDR3 end, with the missing end drawn from the germline J gene. The chain is built from TRBV19 and TRBJ1-5, with D tentatively TRBD1 (5 bases). Germline assignment: CDR1 LNHDA and CDR2 SQIVND (reference sequence). V gave up 8 bases and J gave up 9 bases, with 17 bases separating them. CDR3 length equals 13 residues. The DNA read from the CDR3 is TGTGCCAGTCGTAAACAGGACCGACCGCCC. Its translation is CASRKQDRPP. In full, the CDR3 reads CASRKQDRPPQHF.